The sequence of this T cell receptor (beta chain) was determined in a study of post-analysis software for immune sequencing data. Study-wide findings and caveats: Patients used about five TRBV segments, including TRBV5-6, TRBV5-1 and TRBV20-1, more often than controls.

This clonotype was counted many times. The antigen remains undetermined. Every TCR beta cDNA library bore unique molecular identifiers. From roughly 1 to 10 million T cells, 400,000 to 550,000 cDNA molecules were obtained. MiXCR was run by TCRdb on the PCR reads, yielding one entry per CDR3 protein. The sample lists hundreds of thousands of distinct CDR3 sequences; approximately 39% were seen once. Trimming stripped 2 bases from V and 3 bases from J, with 11 bases between. The CDR3 has 14 amino acids. The germline CDR1 and CDR2 sequences are DFQATT and SNEGSKA (reference sequence). Material: blood. The clonotype comes from a girl aged 2 to 9 with multiple sclerosis. This chain links TRBV20-1 with TRBJ2-1, with unresolved D. The CDR3 region is CSARLVPDYNEQFF. The CDR3 DNA reads as TGCAGTGCTAGACTAGTGCCCGACTACAATGAGCAGTTCTTC.